This T cell receptor (beta chain) was obtained from a study of blood T cell repertoires in COVID-19. Per the germline V gene, CDR1 is ENHRY and CDR2 is SYGVKD. The CDR3 runs 16 residues. V lost 4 bases and J lost 0, with 16 bases in between. Produced via immunoSEQ multiplex PCR; TCRdb's table is partial and in-frame only. The repertoire holds roughly 300,000 clones, around 90% seen once, with approximately 5.4% in the top ten. The chain uses TRBV10-3 and TRBJ2-7; TRBD2 might be the D (7 bases). The sequence was obtained from a woman aged 25-40 years who had recovered from COVID-19. Specimen: PBMCs or T cells enriched from blood (not recorded which). The CDR3 DNA reads as TGTGCCATCAGTGGGGGGGGACAAAGACTCTCCTACGAGCAGTACTTC. Protein product: CAISGGGQRLSYEQYF.